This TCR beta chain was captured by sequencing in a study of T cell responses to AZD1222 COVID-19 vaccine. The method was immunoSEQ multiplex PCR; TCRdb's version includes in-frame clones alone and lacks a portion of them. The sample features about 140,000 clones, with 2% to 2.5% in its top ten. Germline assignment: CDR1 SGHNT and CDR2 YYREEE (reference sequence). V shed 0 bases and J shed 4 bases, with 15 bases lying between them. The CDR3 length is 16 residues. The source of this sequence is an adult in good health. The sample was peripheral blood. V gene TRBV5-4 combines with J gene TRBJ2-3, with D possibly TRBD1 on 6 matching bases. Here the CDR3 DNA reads TGTGCCAGCAGCTTGGGCTCCCAGGGGATTGCAGATACGCAGTATTTT. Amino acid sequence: CASSLGSQGIADTQYF.